This passage covers 13 T cell receptor beta chains from one sample sequenced in a study of type 1 regulatory T cells. Using its own MiXCR run on the reads, TCRdb lists one record per CDR3 protein. The data contain about 18,000 distinct CDR3 sequences, roughly 10% of them singletons. What was sequenced was CD4+ T cells, either the whole sample or a sorted fraction (not recorded which). These receptors came from a human donor in good health.

This clonotype was seen at least ten times. This rearrangement joins TRBV28 to TRBJ2-3, with 7 bases fitting TRBD1. Looked up from germline, CDR1 is MDHEN and CDR2 is SYDVKM. V shed 5 bases, J shed 7 bases, and the junction held 12 bases outside the gene matches. The CDR3 loop spans 15 amino acids. Written as DNA, the CDR3 is TGTGCCAGCAGTCCACAGGGGAAAGGGGGCCATACGCAGTATTTT. Translating it yields CASSPQGKGGHTQYF.

In its sample, this clonotype ranks as medium-sized. The chain links TRBV7-2 to TRBJ1-3; D is unresolved. The CDR3 sequence is 16 residues long. V shed 5 bases and J shed 4 bases, with 18 bases lying between them. Germline-derived CDR1 and CDR2 are SGHTA and FQGNSA. CDR3 sequence (DNA): TGTGCCAGCAGCCTCACGGGCCCAGCTGGGGGAAACACCATATATTTT. This gives the protein CASSLTGPAGGNTIYF.

This clonotype was seen only a few times. This chain joins TRBV24-1 and TRBJ2-1, with 9 bases lining up with TRBD2. V gave up 4 bases and J gave up 1 base; unmatched junction bases: 4. Per the germline V gene, CDR1 is KGHDR and CDR2 is SFDVKD. The CDR3 contains 16 residues. The CDR3 loop reads CATSDEAGGSYNEQFF. In nucleotides, the CDR3 is TGTGCCACCAGTGACGAAGCGGGAGGTTCCTACAATGAGCAGTTCTTC.

This clonotype was counted ten times or more. This chain uses TRBV5-1 with TRBJ2-1; D might be TRBD2 (5 bases). The CDR3 consists of 16 residues. CDR1 and CDR2 (germline): SGHRS, YFSETQ. Trimming removed 4 bases at V and 5 bases at J, with 19 bases between. The CDR3 loop reads CASSPPSPSRNNEQFF. The CDR3 DNA sequence: TGCGCCAGCAGCCCCCCATCGCCTAGCAGGAACAATGAGCAGTTCTTC. The whole variable domain, filled in from reference TRBV5-1 and TRBJ2-1, reads KAGVTQTPRYLIKTRGQQVTLSCSPISGHRSVSWYQQTPGQGLQFLFEYFSETQRNKGNFPGRFSGRQFSNSRSEMNVSTLELGDSALYLCASSPPSPSRNNEQFFGPGTRLTVL.

Many counts were recorded for this clonotype. V and J are TRBV29-1 and TRBJ1-2, with 8 nucleotides matching TRBD1. CDR1 is SQVTM, CDR2 ANQGSEA, per germline. J was trimmed by 8 bases and V by 7 bases; bases with no gene match: 12. The length of the CDR3 is 13 residues. The CDR3: CSAEPQGAQGYTF. The DNA of the CDR3 is TGCAGCGCCGAACCTCAGGGGGCGCAAGGCTACACCTTC.

This clonotype was seen more than once but under ten times. The rearrangement joins TRBV5-1 to TRBJ2-7; tentatively, D is TRBD1 (5 bases). The CDR3 sequence is 17 residues long. Trimming left V 0 bases short and J 4 bases short, with 20 bases between. Germline V lookup: CDR1 SGHRS, CDR2 YFSETQ. The DNA for the CDR3 is TGCGCCAGCAGCTTGGAAAAATCTTGGGGCCAAGGGTACGAGCAGTACTTC. Protein: CASSLEKSWGQGYEQYF.

On this clonotype itself: A much bigger clone sits one base away, suggesting this may be a read error. The V call is TRBV28, the J call TRBJ2-7; TRBD1 or TRBD2 may be the D gene (5 bases each). The V gene's germline CDR1 is MDHEN and CDR2 SYDVKM. Trimming took 7 bases from V and 3 from J, leaving 16 bases between them. The CDR3 sequence is 14 residues long. CDR3 DNA: TGTGCCAGCAACTCCAGCGGACATGTCTACGAGCAGTACTTC. Protein product: CASNSSGHVYEQYF.

This clonotype was detected ten times or more. The chain uses TRBV5-5 and TRBJ2-5; D is possibly TRBD2 (5 bases). V was clipped by 7 bases and J by 0 bases, with 10 bases between them. Germline V CDR1 and CDR2: SGHKS, YYEKEE (reference sequence). The CDR3 is made up of 13 amino acids. The CDR3: CASRGSNQETQYF. For the CDR3, the DNA is TGTGCCAGCCGGGGTTCCAACCAAGAGACCCAGTACTTC.

This clonotype was counted many times. The V call is TRBV20-1, the J call TRBJ2-2, with 9 positions matching TRBD1. CDR3 length: 15 residues. Losses at the gene ends were 2 bases for V and 5 bases for J; bases not matched to a gene: 6. Germline lookup yields CDR1 DFQATT and CDR2 SNEGSKA (reference sequence). CDR3 bases: TGCAGTGCTAGATCACAGGGGGCTTGGACCGGGGAGCTGTTTTTT. Residues: CSARSQGAWTGELFF.

This clonotype was counted between two and nine times. This chain joins TRBV20-1 and TRBJ1-5; 7 bases agree with TRBD1. The junction had 4 bases not matched to a gene; V was cut back by 1 base and J by 4 bases. Germline V CDR1 and CDR2: DFQATT, SNEGSKA (reference sequence). The CDR3 spans 14 residues. Written as DNA, the CDR3 is TGCAGTGCTAGAGTGGGGACAGCGAATCAGCCCCAGCATTTT. Translated: CSARVGTANQPQHF.

This clonotype was observed at least ten times. The chain couples TRBV3-1 to TRBJ2-1, with 8 bases matching TRBD2. The CDR3 covers 14 residues. The J segment lost 7 bases and the V segment lost 1 base, leaving 3 bases of the junction unmatched. Germline V CDR1 and CDR2: LGHDT, YNNKEL (reference sequence). The CDR3 nucleotides are TGTGCCAGCAGCCAAGCACTAGCGGTAAATGAGCAGTTCTTC. It specifies CASSQALAVNEQFF.

Ten or more counts support this clonotype. The CDR3 region has the DNA TGCAGTGCTAGTGGGGTCGATGAAAAACTGTTTTTT. The encoded protein is CSASGVDEKLFF. The rearrangement uses TRBV20-1 and TRBJ1-4; no definite D call. The CDR3 has 12 residues. Germline V CDR1 and CDR2: DFQATT, SNEGSKA (reference sequence). V was trimmed by 3 bases and J by 6 bases, leaving 8 bases between them.

In its sample, this clonotype ranks as medium-sized (0.01 to 0.1%). The V and J genes are TRBV6-2 or TRBV6-3 and TRBJ2-1; no clear D gene. The V end was cut by 7 bases, the J end by 3 bases, with 7 bases between. There are 12 residues in the CDR3. Per the germline V gene, CDR1 is MNHEY and CDR2 is SVGEGT. The CDR3 loop is CASNSVYNEQFF. Here the CDR3 DNA reads TGTGCCAGCAACTCGGTCTACAATGAGCAGTTCTTC.